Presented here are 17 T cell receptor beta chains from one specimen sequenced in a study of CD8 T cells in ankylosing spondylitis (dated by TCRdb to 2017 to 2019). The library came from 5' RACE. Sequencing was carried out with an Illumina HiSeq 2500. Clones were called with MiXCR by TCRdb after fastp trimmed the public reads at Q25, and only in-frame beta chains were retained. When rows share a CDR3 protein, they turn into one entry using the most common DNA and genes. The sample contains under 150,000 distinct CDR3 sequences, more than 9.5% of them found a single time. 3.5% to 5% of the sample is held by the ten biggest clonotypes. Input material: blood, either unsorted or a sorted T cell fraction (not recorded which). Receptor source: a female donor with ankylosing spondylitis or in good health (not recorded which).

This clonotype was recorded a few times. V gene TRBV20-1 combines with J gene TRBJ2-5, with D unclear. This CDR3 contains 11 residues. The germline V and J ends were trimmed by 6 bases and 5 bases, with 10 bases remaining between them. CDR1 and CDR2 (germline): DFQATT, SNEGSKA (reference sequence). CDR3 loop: CSAGVVETQYF. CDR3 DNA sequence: TGCAGTGCCGGAGTCGTGGAGACCCAGTACTTC.

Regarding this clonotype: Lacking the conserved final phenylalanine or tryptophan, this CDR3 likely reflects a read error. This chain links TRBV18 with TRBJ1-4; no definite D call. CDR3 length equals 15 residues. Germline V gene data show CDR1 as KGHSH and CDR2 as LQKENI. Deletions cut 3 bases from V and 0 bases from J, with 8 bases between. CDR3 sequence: CASSPDLSTNEKLFS. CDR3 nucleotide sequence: TGTGCCAGCTCACCTGATCTCTCAACTAATGAAAAACTGTTTTCT.

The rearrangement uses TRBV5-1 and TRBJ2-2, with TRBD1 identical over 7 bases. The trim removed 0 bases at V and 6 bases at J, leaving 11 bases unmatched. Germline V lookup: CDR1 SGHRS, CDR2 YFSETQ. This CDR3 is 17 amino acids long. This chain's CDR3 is CASSLAGRPGGAGELFF. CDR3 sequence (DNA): TGCGCCAGCAGCTTGGCCGGTCGGCCAGGGGGTGCCGGGGAGCTGTTTTTT.

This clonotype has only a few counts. CDR3 in DNA: TGTGCCAGCAGCATATTACTAGCGGGTAAAGAGACCCAGTACTTC. As protein: CASSILLAGKETQYF. V gene TRBV6-1 combines with J gene TRBJ2-5; 9 bases are a match to TRBD2. After removal of 6 bases from V and 3 bases from J, the junction contained 8 bases not matched to a gene. The germline V gene encodes CDR1 MNHNS and CDR2 SASEGT. The CDR3 totals 15 residues.

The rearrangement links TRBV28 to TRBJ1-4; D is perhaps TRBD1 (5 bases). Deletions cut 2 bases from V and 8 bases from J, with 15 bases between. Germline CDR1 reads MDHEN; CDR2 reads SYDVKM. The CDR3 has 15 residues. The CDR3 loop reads CASSLGGTESEKLFF. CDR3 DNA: TGTGCCAGCAGTTTAGGGGGGACGGAAAGCGAAAAACTGTTTTTT.

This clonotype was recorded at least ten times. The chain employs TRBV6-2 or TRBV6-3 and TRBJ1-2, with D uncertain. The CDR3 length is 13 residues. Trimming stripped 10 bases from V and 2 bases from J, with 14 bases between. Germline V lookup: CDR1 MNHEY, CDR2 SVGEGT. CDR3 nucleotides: TGTGCCACCCTGGTAGACGGCAACTATGGCTACACCTTC. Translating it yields CATLVDGNYGYTF.

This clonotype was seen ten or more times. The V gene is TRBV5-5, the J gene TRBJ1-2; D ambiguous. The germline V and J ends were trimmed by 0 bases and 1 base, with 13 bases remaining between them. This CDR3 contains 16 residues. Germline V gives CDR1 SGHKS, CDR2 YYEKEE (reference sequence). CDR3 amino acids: CASSLERSGVNYGYTF. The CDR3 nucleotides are TGTGCCAGCAGCTTGGAGAGGAGCGGGGTTAACTATGGCTACACCTTC.

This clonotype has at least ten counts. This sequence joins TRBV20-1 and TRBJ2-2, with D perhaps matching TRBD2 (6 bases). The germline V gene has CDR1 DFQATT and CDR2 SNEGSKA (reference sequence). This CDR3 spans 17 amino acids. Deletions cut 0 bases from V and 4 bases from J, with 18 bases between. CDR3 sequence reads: CSARDPSWRGGTGELFF. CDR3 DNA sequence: TGCAGTGCTAGAGATCCGAGTTGGAGGGGAGGCACCGGGGAGCTGTTTTTT.

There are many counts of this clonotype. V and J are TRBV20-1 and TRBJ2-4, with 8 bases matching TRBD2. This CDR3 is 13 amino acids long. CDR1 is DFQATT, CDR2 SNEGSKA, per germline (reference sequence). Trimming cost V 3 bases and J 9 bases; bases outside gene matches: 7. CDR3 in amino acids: CSARGTRGFIQYF. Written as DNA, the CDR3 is TGCAGTGCTAGGGGGACTAGAGGTTTCATTCAGTACTTC.

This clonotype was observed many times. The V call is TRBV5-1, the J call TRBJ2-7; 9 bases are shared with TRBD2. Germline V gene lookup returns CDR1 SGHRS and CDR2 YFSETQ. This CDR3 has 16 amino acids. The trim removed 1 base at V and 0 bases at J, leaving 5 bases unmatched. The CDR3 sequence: CASSLTRTSASYEQYF. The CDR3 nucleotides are TGCGCCAGCAGCTTGACCCGGACTAGCGCCTCCTACGAGCAGTACTTC.

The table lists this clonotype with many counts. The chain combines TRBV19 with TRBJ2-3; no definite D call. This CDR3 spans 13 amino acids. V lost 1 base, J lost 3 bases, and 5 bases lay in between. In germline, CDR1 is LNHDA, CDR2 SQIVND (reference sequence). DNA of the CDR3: TGTGCCAGTAGTATAGCCGCGACAGATACGCAGTATTTT. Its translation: CASSIAATDTQYF.

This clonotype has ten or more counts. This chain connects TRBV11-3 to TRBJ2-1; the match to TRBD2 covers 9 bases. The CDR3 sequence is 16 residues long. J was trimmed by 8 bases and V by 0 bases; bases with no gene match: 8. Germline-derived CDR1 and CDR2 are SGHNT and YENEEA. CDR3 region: CASSLDGRGGRDEQFF. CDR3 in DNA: TGTGCCAGCAGCTTAGATGGGCGGGGGGGCCGTGATGAGCAGTTCTTC.

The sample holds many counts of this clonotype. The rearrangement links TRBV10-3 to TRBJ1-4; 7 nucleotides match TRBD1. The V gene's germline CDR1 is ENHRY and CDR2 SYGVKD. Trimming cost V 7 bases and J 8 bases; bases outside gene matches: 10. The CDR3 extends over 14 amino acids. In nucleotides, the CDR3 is TGTGCCATCACCCCCGACAGGGAAGGCGAAAAACTGTTTTTT. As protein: CAITPDREGEKLFF.

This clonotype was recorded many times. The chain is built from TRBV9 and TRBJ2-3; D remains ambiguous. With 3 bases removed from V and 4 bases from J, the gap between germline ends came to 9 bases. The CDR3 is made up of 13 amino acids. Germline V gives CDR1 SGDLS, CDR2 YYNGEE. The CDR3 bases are TGTGCCAGCAGCGCAGGTGATCCAGATACGCAGTATTTT. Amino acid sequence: CASSAGDPDTQYF.

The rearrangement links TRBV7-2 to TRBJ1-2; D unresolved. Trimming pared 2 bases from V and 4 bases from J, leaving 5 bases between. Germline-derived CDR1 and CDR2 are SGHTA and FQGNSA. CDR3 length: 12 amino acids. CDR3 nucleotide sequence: TGTGCCAGCAGCTTAATGGCCTATGGCTACACCTTC. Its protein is CASSLMAYGYTF.

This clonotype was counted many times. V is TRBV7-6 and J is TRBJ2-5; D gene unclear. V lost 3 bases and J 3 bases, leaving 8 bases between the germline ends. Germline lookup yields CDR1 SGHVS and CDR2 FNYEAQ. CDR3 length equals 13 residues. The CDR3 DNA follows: TGTGCCAGCAGCTTCGACTTAGAAGAGACCCAGTACTTC. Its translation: CASSFDLEETQYF. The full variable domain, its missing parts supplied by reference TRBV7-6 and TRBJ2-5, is GAGVSQSPRYKVTKRGQDVALRCDPISGHVSLYWYRQALGQGPEFLTYFNYEAQQDKSGLPNDRFSAERPEGSISTLTIQRTEQRDSAMYRCASSFDLEETQYFGPGTRLLVL.

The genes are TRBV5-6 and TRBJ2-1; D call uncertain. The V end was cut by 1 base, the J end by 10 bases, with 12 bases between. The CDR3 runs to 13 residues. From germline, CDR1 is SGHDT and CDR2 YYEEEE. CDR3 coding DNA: TGTGCCAGCAGCTTGTCTGGGTTAGTCGAGCAGTTCTTC. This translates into CASSLSGLVEQFF.